One T cell receptor (beta chain) is described in this entry. The sample comes from a study of T cells in Graves' hyperthyroidism and ophthalmopathy. Patients aged 18 to 65 with hyperthyroidism were newly diagnosed, with duration under 2 months. From RNA transcripts, TCR beta CDR3 regions were amplified. With the HTBI primer set, the TCR CDR3 went through a first round of RT-PCR. TCRdb reprocessed the multiplex PCR reads via MiXCR and lists one record per CDR3 protein. This sample has approximately 640,000 distinct CDR3 sequences; about a sixth occur once, and the top ten carry around 4%. CDR1 and CDR2 from the germline V gene are SGHAT and FQNNGV. This CDR3 comprises 15 residues. V gave up 5 bases and J gave up 7 bases, with 20 bases separating them.

This chain joins TRBV11-2 and TRBJ1-1; the D gene is possibly TRBD1 (5 bases). Sequences were obtained from blood. The origin of this receptor is a woman aged 30 to 39 with Graves' hyperthyroidism. This CDR3 is CASSPRFGPGGEAFF. For the CDR3, the DNA is TGTGCCAGCAGCCCCAGATTTGGGCCCGGGGGTGAAGCTTTCTTT. Full variable domain (outside the CDR3, taken from reference TRBV11-2 and TRBJ1-1): EAGVAQSPRYKIIEKRQSVAFWCNPISGHATLYWYQQILGQGPKLLIQFQNNGVVDDSQLPKDRFSAERLKGVDSTLKIQPAKLEDSAVYLCASSPRFGPGGEAFFGQGTRLTVV.